The TCR beta chain described here comes from a study of control samples from healthy donors and cancer patients. Trimming at V came to 7 bases and at J to 1 base, leaving 7 bases not matched to a gene. Germline assignment: CDR1 GTSNPN and CDR2 SVGIG (reference sequence). The CDR3 consists of 14 residues. The table came from immunoSEQ multiplex PCR; TCRdb's copy has only in-frame clones and leaves some out. The table includes tens of thousands of clones, 85% to 90% detected once. The chain couples TRBV30 to TRBJ2-7; 10 positions match TRBD2. Sequencing was carried out using blood. The source is a woman between 55 and 75 years old in good health. This CDR3 reads CAFGWGLASYEQYF. In DNA, the CDR3 is TGTGCCTTTGGTTGGGGACTAGCGTCCTACGAGCAGTACTTC.